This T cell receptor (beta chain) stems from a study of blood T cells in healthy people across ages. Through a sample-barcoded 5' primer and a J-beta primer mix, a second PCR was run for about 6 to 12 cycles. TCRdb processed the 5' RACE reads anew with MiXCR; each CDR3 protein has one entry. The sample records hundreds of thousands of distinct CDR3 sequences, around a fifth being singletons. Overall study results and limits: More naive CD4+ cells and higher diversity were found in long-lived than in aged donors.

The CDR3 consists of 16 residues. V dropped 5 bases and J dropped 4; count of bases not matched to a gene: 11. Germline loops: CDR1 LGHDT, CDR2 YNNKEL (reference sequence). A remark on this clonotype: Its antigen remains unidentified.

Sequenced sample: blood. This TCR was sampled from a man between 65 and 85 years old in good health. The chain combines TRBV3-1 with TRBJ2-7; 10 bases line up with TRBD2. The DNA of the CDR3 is TGTGCCAGCAGCACTTGGACTAGCGGAATGAGTTACGAGCAGTACTTC. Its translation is CASSTWTSGMSYEQYF.